This record covers a single T cell receptor beta chain. The CDR3 has 13 amino acids. Per the germline V gene, CDR1 is KGHDR and CDR2 is SFDVKD. Trimming removed 12 bases from V and 6 bases from J, with 20 bases in between. The data were obtained in a study of blood T cell repertoires in COVID-19. The protocol was immunoSEQ multiplex PCR, while the TCRdb copy is restricted to in-frame clones and leaves out a portion. The sample has a few hundred thousand clones, about 85% seen once. The chain uses TRBV24-1 and TRBJ2-7; maybe TRBD2 (6 bases). This clonotype originated in a man aged 35-49 years who had recovered from COVID-19. The source material was PBMCs or T cells enriched from blood (not recorded which). DNA for the CDR3: TGTGCCGTCTCCAAGGGCGCGGGAAGCGAGCAGTACTTC. Its protein is CAVSKGAGSEQYF.